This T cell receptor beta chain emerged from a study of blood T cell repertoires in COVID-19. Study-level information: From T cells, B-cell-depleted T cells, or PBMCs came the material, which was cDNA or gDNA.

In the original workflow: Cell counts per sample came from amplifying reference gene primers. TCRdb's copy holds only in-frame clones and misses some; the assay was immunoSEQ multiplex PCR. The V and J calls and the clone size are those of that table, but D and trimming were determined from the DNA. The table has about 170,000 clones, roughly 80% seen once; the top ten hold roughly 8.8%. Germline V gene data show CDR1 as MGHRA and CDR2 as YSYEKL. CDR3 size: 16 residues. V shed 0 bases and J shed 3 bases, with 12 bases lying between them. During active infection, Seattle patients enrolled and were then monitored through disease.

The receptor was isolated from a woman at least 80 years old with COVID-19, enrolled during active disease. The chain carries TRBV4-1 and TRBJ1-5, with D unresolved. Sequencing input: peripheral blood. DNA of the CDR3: TGCGCCAGCAGCCAAGAGCCCAGGCTCATCAATCAGCCCCAGCATTTT. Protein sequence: CASSQEPRLINQPQHF.